Shown below are 23 T cell receptor beta chains from a single sample sequenced in a study of cytomegalovirus exposure and HLA in healthy donors. Both 60 Vbeta primers and 13 Jbeta primers went into the PCR. Only in-frame clones appear in the TCRdb table, and some are missing; sequencing was by immunoSEQ multiplex PCR. The sample carries 130,000 to 150,000 clones, 64% recorded once. Sequenced material: PBMCs. The receptor set was obtained from a woman aged 30 to 39 in good health and CMV-seropositive.

This chain uses TRBV27 with TRBJ2-1; D gene uncertain. Germline V CDR1 and CDR2: MNHEY, SMNVEV (reference sequence). With 3 bases removed from V and 3 bases from J, the gap between germline ends came to 12 bases. The CDR3 extends over 15 amino acids. In nucleotides, the CDR3 is TGTGCCAGCAGTTTTCGACACGGTAACTACAATGAGCAGTTCTTC. It encodes CASSFRHGNYNEQFF.

Points on this clone: Other nucleotide sequences from this sample produce the same CDR3. The chain recombines TRBV13 with TRBJ2-1, with 7 bases aligning to TRBD2. CDR3 length equals 15 residues. The ends lost 5 bases at V and 4 bases at J; junction bases unmatched: 8. Looked up from germline, CDR1 is PRHDT and CDR2 is FYEKMQ (reference sequence). In DNA form, the CDR3 reads TGTGCCAGCAGCAAGACCAGCGGGATTTACAATGAGCAGTTCTTC. Its translation: CASSKTSGIYNEQFF.

The chain recombines TRBV7-2 with TRBJ2-5, with TRBD2 as a possible D gene (6 bases). Trimming took 1 base from V and 3 from J, leaving 15 bases between them. Germline CDR1 is SGHTA and CDR2 is FQGNSA. The length of the CDR3 is 16 residues. The CDR3 coding sequence is TGTGCCAGCAGCTTAGGTACGGGAGCGGGCGAAGAGACCCAGTACTTC. Translating gives CASSLGTGAGEETQYF.

The table lists this clone with a few counts. CDR3 bases: TGTGCCAGCAGTGGTGGAAGCGGGGAGGCCGGGACCAAGCCCCAGCATTTT. It specifies CASSGGSGEAGTKPQHF. The V and J genes are TRBV6-1 and TRBJ1-5; possible D gene TRBD1, 5 bases. Trimming took 4 bases from V and 8 from J, leaving 24 bases between them. CDR1 is MNHNS and CDR2 is SASEGT in the germline V gene. The CDR3 is 17 residues long.

The gene calls are TRBV7-6 and TRBJ2-7, with D uncertain. Germline CDR1 and CDR2: SGHVS and FNYEAQ. The CDR3 loop spans 13 amino acids. V was trimmed by 4 bases and J by 1 base, leaving 8 bases between them. This CDR3 is CASSSLDSYEQYF. In DNA, the CDR3 is TGTGCCAGCAGCTCTTTAGATTCCTACGAGCAGTACTTC. Drawing the rest from reference TRBV7-6 and TRBJ2-7, the complete variable domain is GAGVSQSPRYKVTKRGQDVALRCDPISGHVSLYWYRQALGQGPEFLTYFNYEAQQDKSGLPNDRFSAERPEGSISTLTIQRTEQRDSAMYRCASSSLDSYEQYFGPGTRLTVT.

The J gene is TRBJ1-5, the V gene TRBV5-3, with D unclear. TRBV5-3 is recorded as an ORF, its role being uncertain. The length of the CDR3 is 14 residues. Trimming removed 1 base from V and 0 bases from J, with 5 bases in between. The CDR3 is CARSLSRSNQPQHF. For the CDR3, the DNA is TGTGCCAGAAGCTTGTCCCGTAGCAATCAGCCCCAGCATTTT.

The J gene is TRBJ2-7, the V gene TRBV6-6, with a weak D call TRBD1 (6 bases). This CDR3 comprises 13 residues. The V end lost 5 bases, the J end lost 7 bases, and 15 bases lay between the germline ends. CDR1 and CDR2 from the germline V gene are MNHNY and SVGAGI (reference sequence). The DNA of the CDR3 is TGTGCCAGCAGTCCCCCGGACAGACGGGAGCAGTACTTC. Protein product: CASSPPDRREQYF.

The genes are TRBV6-1 and TRBJ1-1, with D unresolved. CDR3 length: 13 residues. The germline V gene has CDR1 MNHNS and CDR2 SASEGT. V was shortened by 5 bases and J by 0 bases, with 7 bases between the two germline ends. As DNA, the CDR3 is TGTGCCAGCAGTCTAAAGATGAACACTGAAGCTTTCTTT. Translated, it gives CASSLKMNTEAFF.

The CDR3 protein is CARAQGAGGTDTQYF. CDR3 nucleotides: TGCGCCAGGGCCCAGGGAGCGGGAGGCACAGATACGCAGTATTTT. The gene calls are TRBV10-1 and TRBJ2-3; TRBD2 matches at 8 bases. CDR3 length equals 15 residues. V lost 9 bases to trimming and J lost 1 base; unmatched junction nucleotides: 9. Germline V gene sequence: CDR1 WNHNN, CDR2 SYGVQD (reference sequence).

The chain combines TRBV5-4 with TRBJ1-1, with D possibly being TRBD1 (6 bases). This CDR3 region has 15 residues. The V gene's germline CDR1 is SGHNT and CDR2 YYREEE (reference sequence). With 0 bases removed from V and 5 bases from J, the gap between germline ends came to 14 bases. In nucleotides, the CDR3 is TGTGCCAGCAGCTTGGATGGGGGGAGGGGGACTGAAGCTTTCTTT. Its translation: CASSLDGGRGTEAFF.

This rearrangement joins TRBV10-3 to TRBJ1-2; tentative D call: TRBD1 (5 bases). V lost 0 bases and J 8 bases, leaving 10 bases between the germline ends. The CDR3 has 13 residues. Germline assignment: CDR1 ENHRY and CDR2 SYGVKD. CDR3 bases: TGTGCCATCAGTGAGTCGATACAGGAGGGCTACACCTTC. Its protein is CAISESIQEGYTF.

The J gene is TRBJ1-2, the V gene TRBV21-1. TRBV21-1 is a pseudogene segment. The CDR3 has 11 residues. CDR3 bases: TGTGCCAGTTCTATTATCTATGGCTACACCTTC. Protein: CASSIIYGYTF.

This chain links TRBV30 with TRBJ2-4, with 11 bases identical to TRBD1. CDR3 length: 13 residues. Trimming took 2 bases from V and 10 from J; bases not matched to a gene: 4. The germline V gene has CDR1 GTSNPN and CDR2 SVGIG (reference sequence). This CDR3 is CAWSRTGGRIQYF. Written as DNA, the CDR3 is TGTGCCTGGAGTAGGACAGGGGGCCGGATTCAGTACTTC.

The rearrangement joins TRBV7-2 to TRBJ2-1; 9 bases map to TRBD2. The CDR3 sequence is 15 residues long. The V gene's germline CDR1 is SGHTA and CDR2 FQGNSA. Germline trimming cut 5 bases from V and 6 bases from J; bases unmatched to any gene: 8. CDR3 nucleotides: TGTGCCAGCAGCCGTAGCGGGGGCGGCCCCAATGAGCAGTTCTTC. Translation gives CASSRSGGGPNEQFF.

The chain has TRBV9 and TRBJ1-2; a possible D gene is TRBD1 (6 bases). Germline CDR1 is SGDLS and CDR2 is YYNGEE. Trimming pared 3 bases from V and 4 bases from J, leaving 16 bases between. The CDR3 runs 15 residues. CDR3 coding DNA: TGTGCCAGCAGCGGGACGGACAGTTGGACCTATGGCTACACCTTC. It codes for CASSGTDSWTYGYTF.

The CDR3 sequence: CASSVGGVGYEQYF. The CDR3, as DNA: TGTGCCAGCAGCGTAGGGGGGGTGGGTTACGAGCAGTACTTC. The V gene is TRBV9, the J gene TRBJ2-7; tentatively, D is TRBD2 (6 bases). CDR3 length: 14 amino acids. Trimming took off 0 bases at V and 4 bases at J, with 11 bases between the two ends. Per germline, CDR1 SGDLS and CDR2 YYNGEE. Variable domain in full (rest from reference TRBV9 and TRBJ2-7): DSGVTQTPKHLITATGQRVTLRCSPRSGDLSVYWYQQSLDQGLQFLIQYYNGEERAKGNILERFSAQQFPDLHSELNLSSLELGDSALYFCASSVGGVGYEQYFGPGTRLTVT.

A remark on this clone: Other DNA sequences from this sample encode an identical CDR3 as well. This chain links TRBV19 with TRBJ1-1; 8 nucleotides align to TRBD1. The CDR3 covers 12 residues. J was trimmed by 5 bases and V by 6 bases; bases with no gene match: 2. Germline CDR1 reads LNHDA; CDR2 reads SQIVND (reference sequence). CDR3: CASRTGGTEAFF. In DNA, the CDR3 is TGTGCCAGTAGAACAGGGGGGACTGAAGCTTTCTTT.

CDR3 DNA sequence: TGCGCCAGCAGCTTTGGGACAGGATGGACAGATACGCAGTATTTT. Protein sequence: CASSFGTGWTDTQYF. The chain joins TRBV5-1 to TRBJ2-3, with TRBD1 matching 8 bases. The germline CDR1 and CDR2 sequences are SGHRS and YFSETQ. V was clipped by 2 bases and J by 3 bases; unmatched bases: 5. The CDR3 extends over 15 amino acids.

The J gene is TRBJ2-1, the V gene TRBV11-2; 7 bases are a match to TRBD2. This CDR3 region has 15 residues. Unmatched junction bases numbered 19, after V lost 5 bases and J lost 15 bases. Germline CDR1 is SGHAT and CDR2 is FQNNGV. The chain's CDR3 is CASSLSSHSWEGAFF. The CDR3 DNA follows: TGTGCCAGCAGCCTATCATCCCACTCCTGGGAGGGCGCGTTCTTC. The variable domain in full, with the rest retrieved from reference TRBV11-2 and TRBJ2-1, is EAGVAQSPRYKIIEKRQSVAFWCNPISGHATLYWYQQILGQGPKLLIQFQNNGVVDDSQLPKDRFSAERLKGVDSTLKIQPAKLEDSAVYLCASSLSSHSWEGAFFGPGTRLTVL.

The sample holds a few counts of this clone. CDR3 sequence (DNA): TGCGCCAGCAGCCAAGGCGCGGCATACGGGGCCAACGTCCTGACTTTC. Translated: CASSQGAAYGANVLTF. This chain uses TRBV4-1 with TRBJ2-6; no definite D call. The CDR3 extends over 16 amino acids. V lost 1 base, J lost 4 bases, and 11 bases lay in between. Per the germline V gene, CDR1 is MGHRA and CDR2 is YSYEKL.

The V and J genes are TRBV5-1 and TRBJ2-2, with 10 positions matching TRBD2. Germline values: CDR1 SGHRS, CDR2 YFSETQ. Unmatched junction bases numbered 9, after V lost 5 bases and J lost 5 bases. The CDR3 is made up of 16 amino acids. The CDR3 spells CASRAGGLAVTGELFF. CDR3 DNA sequence: TGCGCCAGCAGAGCTGGCGGACTAGCGGTAACCGGGGAGCTGTTTTTT.

The chain employs TRBV7-2 and TRBJ2-6; D gene ambiguous. V dropped 7 bases and J dropped 1 base, with 17 bases sitting between them. This CDR3 region has 17 residues. Germline V gives CDR1 SGHTA, CDR2 FQGNSA. This CDR3 reads CASTLYGSGSGANVLTF. CDR3 sequence (DNA): TGTGCCAGCACCCTATACGGGTCCGGATCTGGGGCCAACGTCCTGACTTTC.

In its sample, this clone was seen once. This rearrangement joins TRBV6-5 to TRBJ1-6; TRBD1 agrees at 8 bases. This CDR3 spans 16 amino acids. V gave up 0 bases and J gave up 9 bases; unmatched junction bases: 7. Germline values: CDR1 MNHEY, CDR2 SVGAGI. The CDR3 sequence: CASSYSSPGGSSPLHF. CDR3 nucleotide sequence: TGTGCCAGCAGTTACTCGTCCCCAGGGGGCTCTTCACCCCTCCACTTT.